These 25 T cell receptor beta chains were all obtained from the same sample, sequenced in a study of blood T cell repertoires in COVID-19. TCRdb's table, derived via immunoSEQ multiplex PCR, lists solely in-frame clones and lacks some. The sample includes 140,000 to 150,000 clones, nearly 90% seen only once; the top ten take 1.5% to 2%. Sequenced sample: peripheral blood. The receptors here all came from a man in his 70s with acute or convalescent COVID-19.

The chain's CDR3 is CASRTTGELFF. The CDR3, as DNA: TGTGCCAGCAGGACAACCGGGGAGCTGTTTTTT. The chain joins TRBV2 to TRBJ2-2, with D hard to call. The CDR3 is made up of 11 amino acids. The germline V and J ends were trimmed by 6 bases and 5 bases, with 4 bases remaining between them. CDR1 and CDR2 from the germline V gene are SNHLY and FYNNEI.

The V and J genes are TRBV7-8 and TRBJ1-5; 11 nucleotides match TRBD1. The CDR3 is made up of 16 amino acids. CDR1 is SGHVS, CDR2 FQNEAQ, per germline. J lost 5 bases, V lost 5 bases, and 8 bases had no gene match. The CDR3 DNA reads TGTGCCAGCAGCCCCCGGGACAGGGGGGAATATCAGCCCCAGCATTTT. Translating it yields CASSPRDRGEYQPQHF.

The rearrangement links TRBV7-9 to TRBJ2-3; 10 bases line up with TRBD2. The CDR3 covers 16 residues. V shed 5 bases and J 12 bases; nucleotides not matched to a gene: 17. CDR1 and CDR2 (germline): SEHNR, FQNEAQ (reference sequence). CDR3 region: CASSESTQREGPFQYF. CDR3 nucleotides: TGTGCCAGCAGCGAATCCACCCAGCGGGAGGGTCCCTTTCAGTATTTT.

This chain connects TRBV7-3 to TRBJ1-3, with TRBD1 matching over 7 bases. The CDR3 runs 14 residues. The ends lost 5 bases at V and 2 bases at J; junction bases unmatched: 3. Per germline, CDR1 SGHTA and CDR2 FQGTGA. Here the CDR3 reads CASSVQGAGNTIYF. The CDR3, as DNA: TGTGCCAGCAGCGTTCAGGGGGCTGGAAACACCATATATTTT.

This sequence joins TRBV11-3 and TRBJ2-1; the match to TRBD2 covers 8 bases. Germline V gene lookup returns CDR1 SGHNT and CDR2 YENEEA. CDR3 length: 15 amino acids. After removal of 5 bases from V and 5 bases from J, the junction contained 8 bases not matched to a gene. The CDR3 DNA reads as TGTGCCAGCAGCCTAGGCGGCGGGGGGCACAATGAGCAGTTCTTC. It specifies CASSLGGGGHNEQFF.

The V call is TRBV11-3, the J call TRBJ2-1, with D perhaps TRBD2 (5 bases). The germline CDR1 and CDR2 sequences are SGHNT and YENEEA. The CDR3 totals 11 residues. V lost 6 bases, J lost 10 bases, and 10 bases lay in between. CDR3 region: CASRGRGEQFF. CDR3 in DNA: TGTGCCAGCAGGGGGAGAGGGGAGCAGTTCTTC.

This chain uses TRBV7-9 with TRBJ1-3, with TRBD1 as a possible D gene (5 bases). V shed 6 bases and J shed 0 bases, with 15 bases lying between them. From germline, CDR1 is SEHNR and CDR2 FQNEAQ (reference sequence). CDR3 length: 16 amino acids. This chain's CDR3 is CASRSGVLSSGNTIYF. The CDR3 coding sequence is TGTGCCAGCAGGTCGGGGGTGCTAAGCTCTGGAAACACCATATATTTT.

The V gene is TRBV7-9, the J gene TRBJ1-1, with 7 bases matching TRBD1. The germline V gene encodes CDR1 SEHNR and CDR2 FQNEAQ (reference sequence). This CDR3 is built from 15 residues. V dropped 3 bases and J dropped 1; count of bases not matched to a gene: 5. CDR3 DNA sequence: TGTGCCAGCAGCTTCACCGGACAGGAGAACACTGAAGCTTTCTTT. It encodes CASSFTGQENTEAFF.

The J gene is TRBJ1-5, the V gene TRBV30; D gene ambiguous. The CDR3 loop spans 15 amino acids. Germline values: CDR1 GTSNPN, CDR2 SVGIG (reference sequence). With 0 bases removed from V and 5 bases from J, the gap between germline ends came to 14 bases. The CDR3 DNA sequence: TGTGCCTGGAGTGTTGTAAGGGCGGGAGATCAGCCCCAGCATTTT. Protein sequence: CAWSVVRAGDQPQHF.

The chain has TRBV5-1 and TRBJ1-1, with a weak D call TRBD1 (6 bases). The CDR3 contains 14 residues. The germline gives CDR1 SGHRS, CDR2 YFSETQ. V was cut by 3 bases and J by 2 bases, with 11 bases left in between. The CDR3 sequence is CASSSQTGNTEAFF. In nucleotides, the CDR3 is TGCGCCAGCAGCTCCCAGACAGGAAACACTGAAGCTTTCTTT.

The chain joins TRBV29-1 to TRBJ1-2; 7 bases are a match to TRBD1. The CDR3 is 12 residues long. Unmatched junction bases numbered 3, after V lost 6 bases and J lost 2 bases. Per the germline V gene, CDR1 is SQVTM and CDR2 is ANQGSEA. The CDR3: CSVSGGNYGYTF. The CDR3 DNA is TGCAGCGTGTCAGGGGGAAACTATGGCTACACCTTC.

In the case of this clone: A read error may account for a junction end that differs from germline. The CDR3 protein is CASSFDIPGQTDF. The CDR3 DNA reads as TGTGCCAGCAGCTTTGATATACCGGGACAGACGGACTTC. V usage is TRBV11-2 and J usage is TRBJ2-7, with 7 bases that match TRBD1. Germline V lookup: CDR1 SGHAT, CDR2 FQNNGV. This CDR3 contains 13 residues.

V gene TRBV24-1 combines with J gene TRBJ2-3; 9 bases fit TRBD2. This CDR3 contains 16 residues. Germline assignment: CDR1 KGHDR and CDR2 SFDVKD. V trimming: 1 base; J trimming: 5 bases; junction bases outside the gene matches: 6. CDR3 amino acids: CATSDFGRGGQDTQYF. Written as DNA, the CDR3 is TGTGCCACCAGTGATTTTGGGCGGGGGGGCCAAGATACGCAGTATTTT.

The chain combines TRBV6-5 with TRBJ1-5; 12 bases line up with TRBD1. The germline V gene has CDR1 MNHEY and CDR2 SVGAGI. The CDR3 has 15 amino acids. V lost 4 bases and J lost 5; bases outside the gene matches: 3. CDR3 sequence (DNA): TGTGCCAGCAGTTGGGACAGGGGGCGCGATCAGCCCCAGCATTTT. The encoded protein is CASSWDRGRDQPQHF.

This chain links TRBV28 with TRBJ1-5; D might be TRBD1 (6 bases). V lost 6 bases to trimming and J lost 1 base, with 22 bases between them. The CDR3 runs to 18 residues. CDR1 and CDR2 (germline): MDHEN, SYDVKM. The CDR3 reads CASSSGAEQGYSNQPQHF. As DNA, the CDR3 is TGTGCCAGCAGCTCAGGGGCGGAACAAGGTTACAGCAATCAGCCCCAGCATTTT.

This clone appeared a few times. The chain employs TRBV28 and TRBJ2-3; 7 positions match TRBD1. The germline gives CDR1 MDHEN, CDR2 SYDVKM. This CDR3 has 12 amino acids. In DNA form, the CDR3 reads TGTGGTTTGGGGACAGTTGCAGATACGCAGTATTTT. Amino acid sequence: CGLGTVADTQYF.

J is TRBJ1-4 and V is TRBV3-1 (or the pseudogene TRBV3-2); a weak D match, TRBD1 (6 bases). V was trimmed by 1 base and J by 2 bases, leaving 8 bases between them. Looked up from germline, CDR1 is LGHDT and CDR2 is YNNKEL (reference sequence). This CDR3 is 15 amino acids long. This chain's CDR3 is CASSQGGRTNEKLFF. CDR3 nucleotides: TGTGCCAGCAGCCAAGGGGGGCGGACTAATGAAAAACTGTTTTTT.

V and J are TRBV29-1 and TRBJ1-4; D unresolved. This CDR3 is 14 amino acids long. CDR1 and CDR2 (germline): SQVTM, ANQGSEA. V was pared by 7 bases and J by 2 bases, with 14 bases between. CDR3: CSAISGTTNEKLFF. CDR3 DNA sequence: TGCAGCGCTATAAGCGGTACGACTAATGAAAAACTGTTTTTT.

The J gene is TRBJ2-1, the V gene TRBV6-6, with D maybe TRBD2 (5 bases). The germline V gene has CDR1 MNHNY and CDR2 SVGAGI (reference sequence). The CDR3 is made up of 16 amino acids. Deletions cut 0 bases from V and 0 bases from J, with 9 bases between. The CDR3, as DNA: TGTGCCAGCAGTTACTCGAGGCTAGCCTCCTACAATGAGCAGTTCTTC. Translated: CASSYSRLASYNEQFF.

The genes are TRBV10-3 and TRBJ2-2, with 8 bases matching TRBD2. The trim removed 2 bases at V and 1 base at J, leaving 6 bases unmatched. Germline CDR1 and CDR2: ENHRY and SYGVKD. CDR3 length equals 17 residues. The CDR3 nucleotides are TGTGCCATCAGTGAGAACGGGCTAGCGGGGAACACCGGGGAGCTGTTTTTT. It is translated as CAISENGLAGNTGELFF.

V and J are TRBV28 and TRBJ1-2, with 9 bases identical to TRBD1. Germline values: CDR1 MDHEN, CDR2 SYDVKM. The CDR3 extends over 17 amino acids. Trimming removed 3 bases from V and 2 bases from J; junction bases left unmatched: 10. The DNA of the CDR3 is TGTGCCAGCAGTTTGGCCTCGGGACAGGGAGGCAACTATGGCTACACCTTC. Its protein is CASSLASGQGGNYGYTF.

V is TRBV28 and J is TRBJ2-5, with a tentative D call TRBD1 (6 bases). Germline CDR1 reads MDHEN; CDR2 reads SYDVKM. Trimming removed 5 bases at V and 2 bases at J, with 18 bases between. The CDR3 runs to 16 residues. CDR3 sequence reads: CASSPTPQTGQETQYF. The CDR3 DNA reads TGTGCCAGCAGTCCCACTCCACAGACAGGTCAAGAGACCCAGTACTTC.

This rearrangement joins TRBV19 to TRBJ2-1; TRBD2 matches at 12 bases. Germline V lookup: CDR1 LNHDA, CDR2 SQIVND (reference sequence). The V segment lost 5 bases and the J segment 9 bases; nucleotides outside the gene matches: 8. The CDR3 has 15 amino acids. The CDR3 nucleotides read TGTGCCAGTAGTGTGACTAGCGGGAGAGACAGTGAGCAGTTCTTC. Residues: CASSVTSGRDSEQFF.

This sequence joins TRBV4-1 and TRBJ1-1; 9 nucleotides align to TRBD1. This CDR3 has 17 residues. Per the germline V gene, CDR1 is MGHRA and CDR2 is YSYEKL. The V gene end was trimmed by 3 bases and the J gene end by 1 base; junction bases not matched to a gene: 9. CDR3 bases: TGCGCCAGCAGCCATCCTTCCGGGACAGGGACGAACACTGAAGCTTTCTTT. As protein: CASSHPSGTGTNTEAFF.

The chain links TRBV5-1 to TRBJ2-1; D might be TRBD2 (5 bases). V shed 0 bases and J shed 6 bases, with 13 bases lying between them. This CDR3 is 15 amino acids long. The germline V gene encodes CDR1 SGHRS and CDR2 YFSETQ. CDR3 sequence reads: CASSLVAGFSNEQFF. The CDR3 DNA is TGCGCCAGCAGCTTGGTGGCGGGTTTTAGCAATGAGCAGTTCTTC.